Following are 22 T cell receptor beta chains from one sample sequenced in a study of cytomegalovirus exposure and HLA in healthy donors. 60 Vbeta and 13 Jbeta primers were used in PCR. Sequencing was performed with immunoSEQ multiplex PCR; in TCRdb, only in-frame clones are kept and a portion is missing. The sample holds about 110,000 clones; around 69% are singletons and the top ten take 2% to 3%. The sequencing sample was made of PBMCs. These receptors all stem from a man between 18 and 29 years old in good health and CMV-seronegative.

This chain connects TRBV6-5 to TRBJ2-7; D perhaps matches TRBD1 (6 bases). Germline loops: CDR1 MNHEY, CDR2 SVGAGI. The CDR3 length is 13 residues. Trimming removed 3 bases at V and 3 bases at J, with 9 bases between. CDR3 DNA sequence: TGTGCCAGCAGTTATGGGGGCTACTACGAGCAGTACTTC. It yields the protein CASSYGGYYEQYF.

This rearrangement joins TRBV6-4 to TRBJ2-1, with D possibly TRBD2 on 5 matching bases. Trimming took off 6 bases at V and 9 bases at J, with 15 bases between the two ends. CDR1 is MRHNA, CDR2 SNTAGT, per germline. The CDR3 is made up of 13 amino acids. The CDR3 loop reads CASSPRRAAEQFF. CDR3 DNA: TGTGCCAGCAGCCCGCGGCGGGCGGCTGAGCAGTTCTTC.

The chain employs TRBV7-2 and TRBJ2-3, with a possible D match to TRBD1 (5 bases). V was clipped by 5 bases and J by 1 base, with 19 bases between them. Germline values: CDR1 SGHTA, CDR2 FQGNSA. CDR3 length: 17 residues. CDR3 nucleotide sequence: TGTGCCAGCAGCCCATCCACGGCAGGGTTCGGCACAGATACGCAGTATTTT. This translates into CASSPSTAGFGTDTQYF.

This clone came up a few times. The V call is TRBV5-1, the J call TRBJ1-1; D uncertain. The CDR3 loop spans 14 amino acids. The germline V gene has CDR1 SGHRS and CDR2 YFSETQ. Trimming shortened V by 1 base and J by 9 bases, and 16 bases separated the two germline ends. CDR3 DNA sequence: TGCGCCAGCAGCTTGTCGCGGGGAGGATCCCAAGCTTTCTTT. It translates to CASSLSRGGSQAFF.

In DNA, the CDR3 is TGTGCCAGCAGTTACTCAGAGGGACTCGAGCAGTACTTC. Encoded protein: CASSYSEGLEQYF. V usage is TRBV6-5 and J usage is TRBJ2-7; perhaps TRBD2 as D (6 bases). Germline V gives CDR1 MNHEY, CDR2 SVGAGI. V lost 0 bases and J 6 bases, leaving 9 bases between the germline ends. The CDR3 sequence is 13 residues long.

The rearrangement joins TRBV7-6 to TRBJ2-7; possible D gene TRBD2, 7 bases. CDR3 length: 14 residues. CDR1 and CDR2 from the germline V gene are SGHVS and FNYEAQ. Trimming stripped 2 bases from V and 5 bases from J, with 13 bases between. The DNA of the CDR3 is TGTGCCAGCAGCTTACGCGGGGGCGTCGACGAGCAGTACTTC. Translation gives CASSLRGGVDEQYF.

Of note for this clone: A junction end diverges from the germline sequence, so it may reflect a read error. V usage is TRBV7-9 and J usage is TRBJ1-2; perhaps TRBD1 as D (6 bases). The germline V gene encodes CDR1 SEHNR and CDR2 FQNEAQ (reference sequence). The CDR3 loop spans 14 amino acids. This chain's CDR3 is CASSLQGNEYGYPF. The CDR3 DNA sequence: TGTGCCAGCAGCCTACAGGGCAACGAATATGGCTACCCCTTC.

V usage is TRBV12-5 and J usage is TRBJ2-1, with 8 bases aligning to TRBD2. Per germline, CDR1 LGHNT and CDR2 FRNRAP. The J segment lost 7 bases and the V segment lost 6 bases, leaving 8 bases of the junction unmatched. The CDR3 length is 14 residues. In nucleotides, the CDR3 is TGTGCTAGTGGACCCCCGGGGGGGCGGAATGAGCAGTTCTTC. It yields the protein CASGPPGGRNEQFF.

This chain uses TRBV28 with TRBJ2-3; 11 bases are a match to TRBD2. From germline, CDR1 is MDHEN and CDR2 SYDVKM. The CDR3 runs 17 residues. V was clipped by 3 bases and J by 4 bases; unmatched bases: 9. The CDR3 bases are TGTGCCAGCAGTTTGAGTAGCGGGGGGGCAAGTGCAGATACGCAGTATTTT. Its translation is CASSLSSGGASADTQYF. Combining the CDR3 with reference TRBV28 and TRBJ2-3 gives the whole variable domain DVKVTQSSRYLVKRTGEKVFLECVQDMDHENMFWYRQDPGLGLRLIYFSYDVKMKEKGDIPEGYSVSREKKERFSLILESASTNQTSMYLCASSLSSGGASADTQYFGPGTRLTVL.

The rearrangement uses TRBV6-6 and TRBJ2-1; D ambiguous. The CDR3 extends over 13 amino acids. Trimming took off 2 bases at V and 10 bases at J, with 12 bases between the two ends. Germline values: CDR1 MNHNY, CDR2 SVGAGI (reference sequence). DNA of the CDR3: TGTGCCAGCAGTTACGTACTACTTCTCGAGCAGTTCTTC. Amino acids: CASSYVLLLEQFF.

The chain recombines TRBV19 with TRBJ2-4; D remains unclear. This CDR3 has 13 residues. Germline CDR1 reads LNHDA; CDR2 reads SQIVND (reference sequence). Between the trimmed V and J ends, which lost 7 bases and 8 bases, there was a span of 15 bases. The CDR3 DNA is TGTGCCAGTACTATGTCCCGATCGGACATTCAGTACTTC. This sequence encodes CASTMSRSDIQYF. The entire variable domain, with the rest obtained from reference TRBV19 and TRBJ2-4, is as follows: DGGITQSPKYLFRKEGQNVTLSCEQNLNHDAMYWYRQDPGQGLRLIYYSQIVNDFQKGDIAEGYSVSREKKESFPLTVTSAQKNPTAFYLCASTMSRSDIQYFGAGTRLSVL.

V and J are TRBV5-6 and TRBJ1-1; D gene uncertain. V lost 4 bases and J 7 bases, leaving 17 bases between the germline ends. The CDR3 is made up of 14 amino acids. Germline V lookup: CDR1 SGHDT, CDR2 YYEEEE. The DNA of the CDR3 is TGTGCCAGCAGCCCCGCGGGATACAGTCTTGAAGCTTTCTTT. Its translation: CASSPAGYSLEAFF.

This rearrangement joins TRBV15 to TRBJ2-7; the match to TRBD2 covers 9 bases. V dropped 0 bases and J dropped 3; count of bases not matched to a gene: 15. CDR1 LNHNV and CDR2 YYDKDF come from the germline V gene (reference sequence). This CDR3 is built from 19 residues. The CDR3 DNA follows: TGTGCCACCAGCAGAGATCGCGGGGGGGATACCCCGACAAACTACGAGCAGTACTTC. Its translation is CATSRDRGGDTPTNYEQYF.

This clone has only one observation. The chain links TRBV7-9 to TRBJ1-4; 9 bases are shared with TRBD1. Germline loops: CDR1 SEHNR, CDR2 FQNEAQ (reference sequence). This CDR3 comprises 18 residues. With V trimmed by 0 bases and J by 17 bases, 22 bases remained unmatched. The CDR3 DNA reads TGTGCCAGCAGCTTAGCGGGACAGGGTAGCGCGAGATACTCGATGGTTTTTTTT. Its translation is CASSLAGQGSARYSMVFF.

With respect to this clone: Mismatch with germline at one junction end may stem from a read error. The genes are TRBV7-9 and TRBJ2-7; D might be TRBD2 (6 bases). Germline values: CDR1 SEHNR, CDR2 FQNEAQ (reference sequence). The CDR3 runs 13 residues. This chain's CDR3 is CASSPSGDSRAAF. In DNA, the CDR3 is TGTGCCAGCAGCCCCTCCGGGGACTCCAGGGCCGCTTTC.

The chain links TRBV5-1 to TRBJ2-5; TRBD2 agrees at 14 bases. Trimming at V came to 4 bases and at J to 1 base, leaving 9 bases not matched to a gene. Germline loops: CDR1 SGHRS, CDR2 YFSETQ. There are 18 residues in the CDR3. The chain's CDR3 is CASSRGLAGAAPQETQYF. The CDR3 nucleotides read TGCGCCAGCAGCCGGGGACTAGCGGGGGCCGCCCCCCAAGAGACCCAGTACTTC.

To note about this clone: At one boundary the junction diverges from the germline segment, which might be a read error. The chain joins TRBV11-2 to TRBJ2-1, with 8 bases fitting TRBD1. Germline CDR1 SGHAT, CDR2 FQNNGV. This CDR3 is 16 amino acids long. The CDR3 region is CASSQDTGGSYNEQFF. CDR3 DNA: TGCGCCAGCAGCCAAGATACAGGGGGCTCCTACAATGAGCAGTTCTTC.

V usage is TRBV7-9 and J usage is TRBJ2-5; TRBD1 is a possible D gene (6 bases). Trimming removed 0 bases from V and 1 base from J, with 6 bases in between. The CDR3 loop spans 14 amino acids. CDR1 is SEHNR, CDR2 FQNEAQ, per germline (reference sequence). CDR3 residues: CASSLATGQETQYF. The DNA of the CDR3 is TGTGCCAGCAGCTTAGCGACAGGCCAAGAGACCCAGTACTTC.

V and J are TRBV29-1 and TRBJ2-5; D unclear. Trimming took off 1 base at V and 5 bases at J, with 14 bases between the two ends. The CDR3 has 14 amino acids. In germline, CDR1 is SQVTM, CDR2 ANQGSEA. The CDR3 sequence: CSVEVIGGGETQYF. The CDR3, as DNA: TGCAGCGTTGAAGTTATAGGTGGCGGCGAGACCCAGTACTTC.

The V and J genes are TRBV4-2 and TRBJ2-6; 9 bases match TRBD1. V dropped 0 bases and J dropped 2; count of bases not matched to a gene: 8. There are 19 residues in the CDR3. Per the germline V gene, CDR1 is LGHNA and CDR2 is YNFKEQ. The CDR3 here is CASSQDSPGTGTGANVLTF. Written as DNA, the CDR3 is TGTGCCAGCAGCCAAGACAGCCCCGGGACAGGGACTGGGGCCAACGTCCTGACTTTC.

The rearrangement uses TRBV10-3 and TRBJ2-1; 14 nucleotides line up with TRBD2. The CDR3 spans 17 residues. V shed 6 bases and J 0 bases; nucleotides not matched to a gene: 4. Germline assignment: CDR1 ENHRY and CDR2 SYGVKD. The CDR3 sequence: CAIRGLAGGDSYNEQFF. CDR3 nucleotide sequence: TGTGCCATCAGAGGACTAGCGGGGGGTGACTCCTACAATGAGCAGTTCTTC.

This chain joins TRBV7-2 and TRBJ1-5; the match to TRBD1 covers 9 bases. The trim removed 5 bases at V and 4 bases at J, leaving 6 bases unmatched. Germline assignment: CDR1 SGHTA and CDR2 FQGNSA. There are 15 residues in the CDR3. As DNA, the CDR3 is TGTGCCAGCAGCCCGGGACAGGGCGGGAATCAGCCCCAGCATTTT. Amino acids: CASSPGQGGNQPQHF.